A single sample is the source of the 28 T cell receptor beta chains below, sequenced in a study of long-term antiretroviral therapy in people with HIV. Survey level was the resolution at which the v3.0 immunoSEQ assay ran. Measured with immunoSEQ multiplex PCR; TCRdb has only the in-frame clones, and not every one. The table lists about 38,000 clones, 80% to 85% of them singletons. Sequenced here: unsorted PBMCs, sampled 1.5 years after starting antiretroviral therapy. Receptors originate from a man younger than 35 with HIV.

The chain couples TRBV7-9 to TRBJ2-2; perhaps TRBD2 as D (5 bases). The length of the CDR3 is 15 residues. Germline V gene data show CDR1 as SEHNR and CDR2 as FQNEAQ (reference sequence). Trimming shortened V by 6 bases and J by 4 bases, and 15 bases separated the two germline ends. CDR3 coding DNA: TGTGCCAGCAGGCGGACTGAGAGAGGCACCGGGGAGCTGTTTTTT. Its translation is CASRRTERGTGELFF.

In its sample, this clone was seen a few times. The rearrangement links TRBV6-5 to TRBJ2-1; D not certain. V was pared by 6 bases and J by 3 bases, with 12 bases between. Germline CDR1 reads MNHEY; CDR2 reads SVGAGI. The length of the CDR3 is 14 residues. The CDR3 sequence: CASRIGRNYNEQFF. DNA for the CDR3: TGTGCCAGCAGAATCGGACGGAACTACAATGAGCAGTTCTTC.

The chain carries TRBV4-1 and TRBJ2-1; 9 nucleotides match TRBD1. This CDR3 has 15 residues. CDR1 and CDR2 from the germline V gene are MGHRA and YSYEKL. The V and J ends lost 3 bases and 2 bases, in that order; junction bases with no gene match: 2. CDR3: CASSHTGGPYNEQFF. CDR3 sequence (DNA): TGCGCCAGCAGCCACACAGGGGGCCCCTACAATGAGCAGTTCTTC.

This clone was seen just once. The chain carries TRBV4-1 and TRBJ1-3; no definite D call. Germline lookup yields CDR1 MGHRA and CDR2 YSYEKL. The CDR3 length is 17 residues. V lost 5 bases and J 0 bases, leaving 17 bases between the germline ends. CDR3 in amino acids: CASSSRYGESSGNTIYF. The CDR3 bases are TGCGCCAGCAGCTCAAGATATGGAGAGAGCTCTGGAAACACCATATATTTT.

The chain combines TRBV6-5 with TRBJ1-4; TRBD1 matches 9 bases. The CDR3 extends over 13 amino acids. Germline CDR1 MNHEY, CDR2 SVGAGI. Trimming cost V 2 bases and J 8 bases; bases outside gene matches: 0. The CDR3 DNA reads as TGTGCCAGCAGTTACGGGACAGGGGAAAAACTGTTTTTT. It yields the protein CASSYGTGEKLFF.

The V gene is TRBV6-6, the J gene TRBJ2-3; the match to TRBD1 covers 7 bases. V gave up 2 bases and J gave up 4 bases; unmatched junction bases: 3. CDR1 and CDR2 (germline): MNHNY, SVGAGI (reference sequence). CDR3 length: 14 residues. CDR3 sequence: CASSYKGAPDTQYF. CDR3 DNA: TGTGCCAGCAGTTACAAGGGGGCCCCAGATACGCAGTATTTT.

The V gene is TRBV7-9, the J gene TRBJ2-2; TRBD1 matches 8 bases. Germline CDR1 reads SEHNR; CDR2 reads FQNEAQ (reference sequence). The CDR3 runs 16 residues. After removal of 3 bases from V and 1 base from J, the junction contained 4 bases not matched to a gene. The CDR3 is CASSFQGARNTGELFF. CDR3 in DNA: TGTGCCAGCAGCTTCCAGGGGGCAAGGAACACCGGGGAGCTGTTTTTT.

The chain is built from TRBV6-4 and TRBJ2-7; 10 bases map to TRBD1. The V gene end was trimmed by 8 bases and the J gene end by 4 bases; junction bases not matched to a gene: 8. CDR1 and CDR2 (germline): MRHNA, SNTAGT. This CDR3 is built from 14 residues. CDR3 in DNA: TGTGCCAGCCTCCCGGGACAGGGGCCATACGAGCAGTACTTC. Translation gives CASLPGQGPYEQYF.

The chain employs TRBV14 and TRBJ1-1; maybe TRBD1 (6 bases). Trimming took 6 bases from V and 7 from J, leaving 15 bases between them. Germline values: CDR1 SGHDN, CDR2 FVKESK. The CDR3 is 13 amino acids. CDR3 sequence (DNA): TGTGCCAGCAGAACGACAGGTACCCTTGAAGCTTTCTTT. Protein product: CASRTTGTLEAFF.

The chain carries TRBV6-5 and TRBJ1-5; unclear D gene. Germline V lookup: CDR1 MNHEY, CDR2 SVGAGI. The ends were cut back, 4 bases at V and 11 bases at J, with 6 bases in the middle. The CDR3 runs to 10 residues. CDR3 nucleotides: TGTGCCAGCAGTTCCGGGACCCAGCATTTT. It specifies CASSSGTQHF.

V gene TRBV29-1 combines with J gene TRBJ2-1; D is ambiguous. Trimming removed 6 bases at V and 9 bases at J, with 24 bases between. The CDR3 extends over 15 amino acids. Per the germline V gene, CDR1 is SQVTM and CDR2 is ANQGSEA. The CDR3 region is CSVPAAPGFRVEQFF. DNA for the CDR3: TGCAGCGTCCCGGCCGCGCCCGGTTTTCGTGTTGAGCAGTTCTTC.

V is TRBV5-6 and J is TRBJ2-7; TRBD1 agrees at 11 bases. The CDR3 consists of 12 residues. Germline values: CDR1 SGHDT, CDR2 YYEEEE. The V and J ends lost 1 base and 13 bases, in that order; junction bases with no gene match: 4. CDR3 amino acids: CASSLRTGGAYF. The CDR3 coding sequence is TGTGCCAGCAGCTTGAGGACAGGGGGCGCCTACTTC.

Turning to this clone: The same CDR3 also results from other DNA sequences found in this sample. This sequence joins TRBV18 and TRBJ1-1; no firm D call. The CDR3 extends over 14 amino acids. Germline V gene sequence: CDR1 KGHSH, CDR2 LQKENI. Trimming pared 1 base from V and 2 bases from J, leaving 8 bases between. The CDR3 DNA reads TGTGCCAGCTCACCACAGGGTCTTAACACTGAAGCTTTCTTT. Protein product: CASSPQGLNTEAFF.

The chain employs TRBV18 and TRBJ2-1, with 11 bases matching TRBD2. Germline V CDR1 and CDR2: KGHSH, LQKENI. V shed 8 bases and J 0 bases; nucleotides not matched to a gene: 6. The CDR3 consists of 16 residues. Written as DNA, the CDR3 is TGTGCCAGCGGAACTAGCGGGGGAAGCTCCTACAATGAGCAGTTCTTC. It specifies CASGTSGGSSYNEQFF.

The chain has TRBV5-6 and TRBJ2-7; D may be TRBD1 (5 bases). Germline V lookup: CDR1 SGHDT, CDR2 YYEEEE. The CDR3 is 13 amino acids. Trimming shortened V by 0 bases and J by 4 bases, and 8 bases separated the two germline ends. The CDR3 spells CASSLGQIYEQYF. The CDR3 DNA is TGTGCCAGCAGCTTGGGACAGATATACGAGCAGTACTTC.

This clone has only a few counts. This chain joins TRBV28 and TRBJ2-2, with D perhaps matching TRBD2 (6 bases). Germline values: CDR1 MDHEN, CDR2 SYDVKM. Trimming removed 3 bases at V and 6 bases at J, with 8 bases between. This CDR3 is built from 13 residues. CDR3 sequence: CASSFGGAGELFF. DNA of the CDR3: TGTGCCAGCAGTTTCGGAGGGGCCGGGGAGCTGTTTTTT.

This clone was seen a single time. The genes are TRBV27 and TRBJ2-3; D is ambiguous. This CDR3 is 16 amino acids long. The germline V gene encodes CDR1 MNHEY and CDR2 SMNVEV (reference sequence). V was clipped by 6 bases and J by 0 bases, with 16 bases between them. CDR3 DNA: TGTGCCAGCAGACTAAGTCCCGGGCCGAGCACAGATACGCAGTATTTT. This codes for CASRLSPGPSTDTQYF.

This clone came up a few times. V gene TRBV5-4 combines with J gene TRBJ1-3, with TRBD1 as a possible D gene (5 bases). V gave up 4 bases and J gave up 0 bases, with 14 bases separating them. The length of the CDR3 is 16 residues. The V gene's germline CDR1 is SGHNT and CDR2 YYREEE (reference sequence). This CDR3 is CASSQIGGPSGNTIYF. The CDR3 nucleotides are TGTGCCAGCAGCCAGATTGGGGGTCCCTCTGGAAACACCATATATTTT.

The chain employs TRBV7-8 and TRBJ1-5, with D unresolved. The CDR3 runs 14 residues. Germline CDR1 and CDR2: SGHVS and FQNEAQ. Trimming removed 5 bases from V and 2 bases from J, with 10 bases in between. CDR3 protein: CASSVYGGNQPQHF. The CDR3 region has the DNA TGTGCCAGCAGCGTCTACGGCGGCAATCAGCCCCAGCATTTT.

The chain is built from TRBV7-2 and TRBJ1-2, with D maybe TRBD1 (5 bases). Germline CDR1 is SGHTA and CDR2 is FQGNSA. The CDR3 has 14 residues. V shed 1 base and J shed 3 bases, with 9 bases lying between them. CDR3 sequence: CASSLVGRDYGYTF. Written as DNA, the CDR3 is TGTGCCAGCAGCTTAGTGGGCAGGGACTATGGCTACACCTTC.

The chain links TRBV7-9 to TRBJ2-3, with D tentatively TRBD1 or TRBD2 (5 bases each). Looked up from germline, CDR1 is SEHNR and CDR2 is FQNEAQ (reference sequence). This CDR3 has 18 residues. V lost 4 bases, J lost 0 bases, and 20 bases lay in between. The CDR3 is CASSSRVAPGTSTDTQYF. CDR3 nucleotide sequence: TGTGCCAGCAGCTCTAGGGTGGCCCCAGGGACCAGCACAGATACGCAGTATTTT.

The chain couples TRBV27 to TRBJ2-1; no clear D gene. The germline CDR1 and CDR2 sequences are MNHEY and SMNVEV (reference sequence). This CDR3 has 14 residues. Between the trimmed V and J ends, which lost 5 bases and 4 bases, there was a span of 12 bases. CDR3 amino acids: CASSNPWGYNEQFF. CDR3 coding DNA: TGTGCCAGCAGTAACCCTTGGGGTTACAATGAGCAGTTCTTC.

This clone was recorded a few times. The CDR3 bases are TGTGCCAGCAGCTCCATGGACTTCGACCTCGATGGCTACACCTTC. Protein sequence: CASSSMDFDLDGYTF. This sequence joins TRBV7-9 and TRBJ1-2; D is uncertain. This CDR3 comprises 15 residues. The germline V gene has CDR1 SEHNR and CDR2 FQNEAQ (reference sequence). The V end lost 4 bases, the J end lost 6 bases, and 18 bases lay between the germline ends.

The chain couples TRBV7-9 to TRBJ2-1; 9 nucleotides agree with TRBD1. Germline values: CDR1 SEHNR, CDR2 FQNEAQ (reference sequence). V trimming: 2 bases; J trimming: 4 bases; junction bases outside the gene matches: 6. The CDR3 is 16 residues long. The CDR3 here is CASSLLGDREYNEQFF. CDR3 coding DNA: TGTGCCAGCAGCTTATTAGGGGACAGGGAATACAATGAGCAGTTCTTC. Full variable domain (outside the CDR3, taken from reference TRBV7-9 and TRBJ2-1): DTGVSQNPRHKITKRGQNVTFRCDPISEHNRLYWYRQTLGQGPEFLTYFQNEAQLEKSRLLSDRFSAERPKGSFSTLEIQRTEQGDSAMYLCASSLLGDREYNEQFFGPGTRLTVL.

This clone was detected a few times. The chain links TRBV9 to TRBJ1-3; D is uncertain. This CDR3 is built from 14 residues. Trimming cost V 3 bases and J 4 bases, with 11 bases left between them. The germline gives CDR1 SGDLS, CDR2 YYNGEE. CDR3 DNA: TGTGCCAGCAGCGGTGCGGCCTCCGGAAACACCATATATTTT. Translation gives CASSGAASGNTIYF.

This clone came up a few times. Mismatch with germline at one junction end may stem from a read error. This sequence joins TRBV7-9 and TRBJ2-7, with D possibly TRBD1 on 6 matching bases. CDR3 length: 12 residues. The germline V gene has CDR1 SEHNR and CDR2 FQNEAQ (reference sequence). In DNA form, the CDR3 reads TGTGCCAGCAGCTTTGGGTCGTCAGGGGTCCTCTTC. Translation gives CASSFGSSGVLF.

The chain recombines TRBV30 with TRBJ2-1; D is uncertain. The V end was cut by 0 bases, the J end by 10 bases, with 19 bases between. This CDR3 has 15 residues. CDR1 is GTSNPN, CDR2 SVGIG, per germline (reference sequence). The CDR3 DNA follows: TGTGCCTGGAGTGTATCGGGCCGTCCCTTAGAAGAGCAGTTCTTC. Translation: CAWSVSGRPLEEQFF.

V is TRBV18 and J is TRBJ2-7; 9 bases match TRBD1. Losses at the gene ends were 5 bases for V and 1 base for J; bases not matched to a gene: 9. The CDR3 loop spans 16 amino acids. Per germline, CDR1 KGHSH and CDR2 LQKENI. CDR3 region: CASSSSPGQGSYEQYF. CDR3 in DNA: TGTGCCAGCTCATCCTCACCGGGACAGGGTTCCTACGAGCAGTACTTC.